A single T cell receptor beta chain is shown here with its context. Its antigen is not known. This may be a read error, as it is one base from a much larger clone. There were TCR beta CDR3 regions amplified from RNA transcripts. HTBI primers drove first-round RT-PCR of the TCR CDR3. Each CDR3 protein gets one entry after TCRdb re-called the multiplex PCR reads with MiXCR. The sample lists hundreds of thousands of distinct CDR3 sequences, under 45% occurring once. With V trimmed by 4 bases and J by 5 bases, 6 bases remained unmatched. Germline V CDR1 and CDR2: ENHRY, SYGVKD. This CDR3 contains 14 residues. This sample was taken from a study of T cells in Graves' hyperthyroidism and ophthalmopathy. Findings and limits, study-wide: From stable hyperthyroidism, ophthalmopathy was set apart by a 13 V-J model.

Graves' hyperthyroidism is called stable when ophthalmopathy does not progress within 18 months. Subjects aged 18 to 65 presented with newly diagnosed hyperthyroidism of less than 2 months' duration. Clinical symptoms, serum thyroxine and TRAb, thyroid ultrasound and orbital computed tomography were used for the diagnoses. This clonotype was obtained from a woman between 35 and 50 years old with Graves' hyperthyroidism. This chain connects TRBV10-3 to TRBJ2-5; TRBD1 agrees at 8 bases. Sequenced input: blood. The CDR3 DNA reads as TGTGCCATCAGTGGGACAGGGCTTAGTGAGACCCAGTACTTC. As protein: CAISGTGLSETQYF.